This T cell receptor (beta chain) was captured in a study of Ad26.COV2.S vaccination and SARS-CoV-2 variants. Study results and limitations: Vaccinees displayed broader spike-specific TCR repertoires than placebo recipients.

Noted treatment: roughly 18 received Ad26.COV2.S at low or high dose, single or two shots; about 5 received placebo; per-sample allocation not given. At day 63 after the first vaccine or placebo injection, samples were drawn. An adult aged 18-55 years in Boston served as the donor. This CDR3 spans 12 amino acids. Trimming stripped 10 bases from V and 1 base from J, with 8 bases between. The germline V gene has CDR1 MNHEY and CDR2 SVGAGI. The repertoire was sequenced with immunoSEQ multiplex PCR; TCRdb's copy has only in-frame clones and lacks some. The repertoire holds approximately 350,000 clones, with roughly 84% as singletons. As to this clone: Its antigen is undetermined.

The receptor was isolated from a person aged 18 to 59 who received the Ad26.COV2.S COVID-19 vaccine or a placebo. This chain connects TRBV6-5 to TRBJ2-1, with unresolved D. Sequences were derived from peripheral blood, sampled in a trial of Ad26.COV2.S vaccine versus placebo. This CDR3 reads CATYRSYNEQFF. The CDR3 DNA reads TGTGCCACGTACAGATCCTACAATGAGCAGTTCTTC.